The present TCR beta chain was sequenced within a study of siplizumab effects on memory and regulatory T cells. Repertoires were generated with immunoSEQ multiplex PCR, while TCRdb's copy carries only in-frame clones and drops some. This repertoire shows tens of thousands of clones, 80% to 90% found once; its top ten account for 1.5% to 2%. Trimming left V 2 bases short and J 5 bases short, with 7 bases between. The CDR3 is 14 amino acids. Germline V lookup: CDR1 KGHSH, CDR2 LQKENI. A note on this clone: As yet, its antigen is unknown.

Study results and caveats: Among alloreactive clones, only a minor fraction mapped to unstimulated subsets. On average, around 70% of mappable alloreactive CD4+ clones were Treg-derived under siplizumab, against about 25% in controls.

The sample taken for sequencing was Tregs sorted from blood. The rearrangement joins TRBV18 to TRBJ1-6; D uncertain. The clonotype comes from a human donor in good health. Here the CDR3 reads CASSPAQNNSPLHF. The CDR3 DNA reads TGTGCCAGCTCACCAGCCCAGAATAATTCACCCCTCCACTTT.